This passage covers 31 T cell receptor beta chains from one sample sequenced in a study of control samples from healthy donors and cancer patients. TCRdb keeps only in-frame clones here, not all; method: immunoSEQ multiplex PCR. The top ten clones hold 8% to 9.5% of a sample with about 140,000 clones, approximately 91% of them seen once. Sequenced input: blood. All receptors derive from a woman in her 30s in good health.

This clone has only one observation. J is TRBJ2-2 and V is TRBV7-7; the match to TRBD2 covers 12 bases. The CDR3 runs 15 residues. Trimming took 7 bases from V and 4 from J; bases not matched to a gene: 4. CDR1 and CDR2 (germline): SSHAT, FNYEAQ (reference sequence). The CDR3 DNA reads TGTGCCAGCACAGGACTAGCGGGGAGCACCGGGGAGCTGTTTTTT. It translates to CASTGLAGSTGELFF.

In this sample, this clone turned up a few times. V and J are TRBV10-3 and TRBJ2-3, with D tentatively TRBD1 (6 bases). The ends were cut back, 4 bases at V and 2 bases at J, with 10 bases in the middle. From germline, CDR1 is ENHRY and CDR2 SYGVKD. The CDR3 is 14 amino acids. The CDR3, as DNA: TGTGCCATCAGTGCGACAGGATCCACAGATACGCAGTATTTT. It yields the protein CAISATGSTDTQYF.

This chain connects TRBV5-1 to TRBJ2-3; D gene uncertain. Germline V CDR1 and CDR2: SGHRS, YFSETQ. The CDR3 spans 13 residues. The ends were cut back, 4 bases at V and 4 bases at J, with 10 bases in the middle. The DNA of the CDR3 is TGCGCCAGCAGCACCGCCAGGCCAGATACGCAGTATTTT. The encoded protein is CASSTARPDTQYF.

The chain couples TRBV24-1 to TRBJ1-2; 7 nucleotides match TRBD1. J was trimmed by 3 bases and V by 6 bases; bases with no gene match: 6. The CDR3 is 14 amino acids. Germline V gene data show CDR1 as KGHDR and CDR2 as SFDVKD. The CDR3 here is CATSTDREDYGYTF. CDR3 DNA sequence: TGTGCCACCAGTACCGACAGGGAGGACTATGGCTACACCTTC.

This clone was detected once. The chain combines TRBV5-1 with TRBJ2-3; D may be TRBD1 or TRBD2 (5 bases each). Trimming stripped 0 bases from V and 0 bases from J, with 8 bases between. The CDR3 covers 15 residues. Per germline, CDR1 SGHRS and CDR2 YFSETQ. The CDR3 loop is CASSLGGGSTDTQYF. The CDR3 bases are TGCGCCAGCAGCTTGGGGGGCGGGAGCACAGATACGCAGTATTTT.

The genes are TRBV6-1 and TRBJ1-6; D remains ambiguous. This CDR3 spans 19 amino acids. The germline V gene encodes CDR1 MNHNS and CDR2 SASEGT. The V gene lost 2 bases and the J gene lost 6 bases, with 23 bases spanning the gap. The CDR3 DNA follows: TGTGCCAGCAGTGAATCCGAAAACTCGATAAGGGCCCTTAATTCACCCCTCCACTTT. Translation: CASSESENSIRALNSPLHF.

V usage is TRBV10-3 and J usage is TRBJ2-7; 8 positions match TRBD1. CDR1 is ENHRY and CDR2 is SYGVKD in the germline V gene. Germline trimming cut 5 bases from V and 6 bases from J; bases unmatched to any gene: 15. The CDR3 length is 16 residues. CDR3 coding DNA: TGTGCCATCAGTCCAGGGGGCGCGCCAGGGGGTACCGAGCAGTACTTC. Protein: CAISPGGAPGGTEQYF.

The V and J genes are TRBV30 and TRBJ1-6, with D hard to call. Looked up from germline, CDR1 is GTSNPN and CDR2 is SVGIG (reference sequence). CDR3 size: 15 residues. The V end was cut by 4 bases, the J end by 0 bases, with 10 bases between. This CDR3 is CAWIAESSYNSPLHF. In DNA, the CDR3 is TGTGCCTGGATCGCGGAGAGCTCCTATAATTCACCCCTCCACTTT.

The chain is built from TRBV19 and TRBJ2-2; D might be TRBD2 (6 bases). V was pared by 3 bases and J by 0 bases, with 11 bases between. Germline V gene data show CDR1 as LNHDA and CDR2 as SQIVND (reference sequence). The length of the CDR3 is 16 residues. The chain's CDR3 is CASSIGWGANTGELFF. CDR3 sequence (DNA): TGTGCCAGTAGTATTGGTTGGGGGGCGAACACCGGGGAGCTGTTTTTT. The whole variable domain, filled in from reference TRBV19 and TRBJ2-2, reads DGGITQSPKYLFRKEGQNVTLSCEQNLNHDAMYWYRQDPGQGLRLIYYSQIVNDFQKGDIAEGYSVSREKKESFPLTVTSAQKNPTAFYLCASSIGWGANTGELFFGEGSRLTVL.

This clone is a singleton in its sample. The rearrangement uses TRBV5-5 and TRBJ1-6; D remains ambiguous. The length of the CDR3 is 16 residues. Germline CDR1 reads SGHKS; CDR2 reads YYEKEE (reference sequence). V was cut by 1 base and J by 6 bases, with 14 bases left in between. The CDR3 protein is CASSLSEQKGNSPLHF. CDR3 in DNA: TGTGCCAGCAGCTTGAGTGAGCAGAAGGGTAATTCACCCCTCCACTTT.

This chain connects TRBV5-1 to TRBJ2-7; D unresolved. CDR1 is SGHRS, CDR2 YFSETQ, per germline. CDR3 length: 13 residues. V dropped 0 bases and J dropped 4 bases, with 8 bases sitting between them. CDR3 amino acids: CASSLAERYEQYF. In DNA form, the CDR3 reads TGCGCCAGCAGCTTGGCCGAGCGTTACGAGCAGTACTTC.

The V and J genes are TRBV3-1 (or the pseudogene TRBV3-2) and TRBJ1-1; D not certain. Trimming pared 5 bases from V and 6 bases from J, leaving 7 bases between. CDR3 length equals 11 residues. The germline gives CDR1 LGHDT, CDR2 YNNKEL (reference sequence). CDR3 in amino acids: CASSESSEAFF. The CDR3 DNA sequence: TGTGCCAGCAGCGAGAGCTCTGAAGCTTTCTTT.

V gene TRBV25-1 combines with J gene TRBJ1-1; no reliable D call. V was shortened by 0 bases and J by 7 bases, with 12 bases between the two germline ends. The germline V gene encodes CDR1 MGHDK and CDR2 SYGVNS. The CDR3 runs to 14 residues. CDR3 residues: CASSEYGRVGEAFF. CDR3 DNA sequence: TGTGCCAGCAGTGAATATGGTAGGGTCGGTGAAGCTTTCTTT.

The chain couples TRBV7-3 to TRBJ2-2; D ambiguous. This CDR3 spans 14 amino acids. V was cut by 6 bases and J by 2 bases, with 10 bases left in between. Germline CDR1 reads SGHTA; CDR2 reads FQGTGA. DNA for the CDR3: TGTGCCAGCAGGTTTGGGGAAAACACCGGGGAGCTGTTTTTT. It encodes CASRFGENTGELFF. The whole variable domain, filled in from reference TRBV7-3 and TRBJ2-2, reads GAGVSQTPSNKVTEKGKYVELRCDPISGHTALYWYRQSLGQGPEFLIYFQGTGAADDSGLPNDRFFAVRPEGSVSTLKIQRTERGDSAVYLCASRFGENTGELFFGEGSRLTVL.

V and J are TRBV5-1 and TRBJ2-1, with a weak D call TRBD1 (6 bases). Germline lookup yields CDR1 SGHRS and CDR2 YFSETQ. CDR3 length: 15 amino acids. Trimming cost V 0 bases and J 8 bases, with 15 bases left between them. The CDR3 region is CASSLVGAEVDEQFF. The DNA for the CDR3 is TGCGCCAGCAGCTTGGTGGGGGCCGAAGTCGATGAGCAGTTCTTC.

This clone was seen only a few times. This chain joins TRBV7-2 and TRBJ1-2, with D perhaps matching TRBD1 (5 bases). The germline CDR1 and CDR2 sequences are SGHTA and FQGNSA. The ends were cut back, 2 bases at V and 13 bases at J, with 14 bases in the middle. The CDR3 consists of 12 residues. CDR3 residues: CASSLSGIGCTF. CDR3 in DNA: TGTGCCAGCAGCTTATCAGGGATTGGGTGCACCTTC.

The rearrangement links TRBV6-6 to TRBJ2-7; D is ambiguous. The germline V gene encodes CDR1 MNHNY and CDR2 SVGAGI (reference sequence). This CDR3 region has 13 residues. The V and J ends lost 0 bases and 4 bases respectively, with 7 bases between them. The chain's CDR3 is CASSYSRQYEQYF. Here the CDR3 DNA reads TGTGCCAGCAGTTACTCGAGGCAATACGAGCAGTACTTC.

V is TRBV3-1 (or the pseudogene TRBV3-2) and J is TRBJ2-7, with 7 bases identical to TRBD2. Trimming at V came to 1 base and at J to 4 bases, leaving 4 bases not matched to a gene. The CDR3 loop spans 14 amino acids. CDR1 is LGHDT and CDR2 is YNNKEL in the germline V gene (reference sequence). The CDR3 reads CASSQAGGRYEQYF. For the CDR3, the DNA is TGTGCCAGCAGCCAAGCGGGAGGAAGGTACGAGCAGTACTTC.

J is TRBJ2-2 and V is TRBV11-2; a weak D match, TRBD2 (6 bases). The germline V and J ends were trimmed by 3 bases and 4 bases, with 15 bases remaining between them. The germline gives CDR1 SGHAT, CDR2 FQNNGV. The CDR3 runs to 16 residues. CDR3 sequence reads: CASSFNSGHGTGELFF. For the CDR3, the DNA is TGTGCCAGCAGCTTTAATAGCGGACATGGCACCGGGGAGCTGTTTTTT. Full variable domain (remainder filled in from reference TRBV11-2 and TRBJ2-2): EAGVAQSPRYKIIEKRQSVAFWCNPISGHATLYWYQQILGQGPKLLIQFQNNGVVDDSQLPKDRFSAERLKGVDSTLKIQPAKLEDSAVYLCASSFNSGHGTGELFFGEGSRLTVL.

This clone was detected once. The rearrangement links TRBV28 to TRBJ1-5; D unresolved. V was pared by 7 bases and J by 0 bases, with 19 bases between. Germline values: CDR1 MDHEN, CDR2 SYDVKM. The CDR3 has 17 residues. CDR3 protein: CASTLPGGEYSNQPQHF. CDR3 coding DNA: TGTGCCAGCACCCTCCCGGGAGGCGAGTATAGCAATCAGCCCCAGCATTTT.

The chain recombines TRBV14 with TRBJ2-7; 7 bases map to TRBD1. There are 14 residues in the CDR3. Germline-derived CDR1 and CDR2 are SGHDN and FVKESK. The trim removed 4 bases at V and 1 base at J, leaving 4 bases unmatched. CDR3: CASSRLQGSYEQYF. The CDR3 DNA follows: TGTGCCAGCAGCCGCCTACAGGGGTCCTACGAGCAGTACTTC.

The chain joins TRBV11-2 to TRBJ1-5, with D perhaps matching TRBD1 (5 bases). The ends were cut back, 0 bases at V and 3 bases at J, with 6 bases in the middle. Germline loops: CDR1 SGHAT, CDR2 FQNNGV. The CDR3 runs 14 residues. CDR3 nucleotide sequence: TGTGCCAGCAGCTTAGACAGGGACAATCAGCCCCAGCATTTT. Protein sequence: CASSLDRDNQPQHF.

This clone was found a few times. The rearrangement joins TRBV18 to TRBJ1-2; 9 bases map to TRBD1. Trimming cost V 4 bases and J 3 bases; bases outside gene matches: 12. Germline-derived CDR1 and CDR2 are KGHSH and LQKENI. The CDR3 contains 17 residues. The CDR3 loop is CASSLGTGLVGYYGYTF. In nucleotides, the CDR3 is TGTGCCAGCTCACTCGGGACAGGGCTTGTGGGATACTATGGCTACACCTTC.

The chain employs TRBV5-1 and TRBJ2-5; D is unresolved. The CDR3 extends over 16 amino acids. Deletions cut 0 bases from V and 1 base from J, with 13 bases between. CDR1 is SGHRS, CDR2 YFSETQ, per germline. The CDR3 protein is CASSLGSSYFQETQYF. Here the CDR3 DNA reads TGCGCCAGCAGCTTGGGATCCTCCTATTTCCAAGAGACCCAGTACTTC.

Details on this clone: This sample includes further DNA sequences coding for the same CDR3. The chain joins TRBV15 to TRBJ2-5; D gene unclear. Germline CDR1 and CDR2: LNHNV and YYDKDF (reference sequence). CDR3 length: 12 residues. Trimming shortened V by 0 bases and J by 5 bases, and 4 bases separated the two germline ends. Here the CDR3 reads CATSRDVETQYF. The DNA for the CDR3 is TGTGCCACCAGCAGAGATGTGGAGACCCAGTACTTC.

CDR3: CASTDGTSGNTIYF. In DNA form, the CDR3 reads TGTGCCAGTACGGACGGCACCTCTGGAAACACCATATATTTT. This rearrangement joins TRBV19 to TRBJ1-3; D gene uncertain. The V end was cut by 7 bases, the J end by 0 bases, with 10 bases between. CDR3 size: 14 residues. Germline V gene sequence: CDR1 LNHDA, CDR2 SQIVND (reference sequence).

V and J are TRBV10-3 and TRBJ1-5; D possibly corresponds to TRBD1 (5 bases). The CDR3 totals 16 residues. With 3 bases removed from V and 3 bases from J, the gap between germline ends came to 15 bases. CDR1 ENHRY and CDR2 SYGVKD come from the germline V gene. The CDR3 region is CAISEGEGRLNQPQHF. In DNA, the CDR3 is TGTGCCATCAGTGAAGGGGAGGGACGTCTCAATCAGCCCCAGCATTTT.

For this clone: Different DNA sequences within this sample yield the same CDR3. This chain uses TRBV9 with TRBJ2-7; D is perhaps TRBD2 (6 bases). The V gene lost 3 bases and the J gene lost 1 base, with 8 bases spanning the gap. CDR3 length equals 13 residues. Germline V gene data show CDR1 as SGDLS and CDR2 as YYNGEE. CDR3 protein: CASSGSGSYEQYF. The CDR3, as DNA: TGTGCCAGCAGCGGTAGCGGATCCTACGAGCAGTACTTC.

The chain is built from TRBV2 and TRBJ2-5; the D is unclear. V lost 4 bases to trimming and J lost 7 bases, with 7 bases between them. The CDR3 loop spans 11 amino acids. Germline CDR1 and CDR2: SNHLY and FYNNEI. The CDR3 DNA follows: TGTGCCAGCAGTGCTCTCTTGACCCAGTACTTC. The encoded protein is CASSALLTQYF.

This clone appeared a single time. This chain links TRBV6-5 with TRBJ1-5; D unresolved. In germline, CDR1 is MNHEY, CDR2 SVGAGI. The CDR3 consists of 14 residues. The V end was cut by 6 bases, the J end by 0 bases, with 9 bases between. CDR3: CASSSTYSNQPQHF. The CDR3 DNA reads TGTGCCAGCAGCTCCACTTATAGCAATCAGCCCCAGCATTTT.

This sequence joins TRBV30 and TRBJ2-1, with D possibly matching TRBD1 (6 bases). The V gene lost 1 base and the J gene lost 4 bases, with 11 bases spanning the gap. In germline, CDR1 is GTSNPN, CDR2 SVGIG (reference sequence). CDR3 length equals 14 residues. CDR3 nucleotide sequence: TGTGCCTGGAGTGCAGGGGAGCTTTACAATGAGCAGTTCTTC. Its translation: CAWSAGELYNEQFF.